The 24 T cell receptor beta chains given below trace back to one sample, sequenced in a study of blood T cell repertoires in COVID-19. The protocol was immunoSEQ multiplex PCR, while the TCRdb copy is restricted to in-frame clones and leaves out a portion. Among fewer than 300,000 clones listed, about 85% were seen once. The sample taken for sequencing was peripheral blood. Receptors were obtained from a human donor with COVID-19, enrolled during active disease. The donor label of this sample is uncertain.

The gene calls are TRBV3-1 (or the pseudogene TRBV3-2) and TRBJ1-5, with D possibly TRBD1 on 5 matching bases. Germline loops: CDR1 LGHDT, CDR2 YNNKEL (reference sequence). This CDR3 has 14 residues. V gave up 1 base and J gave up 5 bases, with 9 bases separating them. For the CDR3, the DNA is TGTGCCAGCAGCCAAGGGACATTAGATCAGCCCCAGCATTTT. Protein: CASSQGTLDQPQHF.

The CDR3 nucleotides are TGTGCCAGCAGTTACACCACAGGGGTTGGGGAAAACATTCAGTACTTC. Its protein is CASSYTTGVGENIQYF. The chain is built from TRBV6-5 and TRBJ2-4; TRBD1 aligns across 7 bases. Trimming cost V 2 bases and J 5 bases; bases outside gene matches: 9. There are 16 residues in the CDR3. Per germline, CDR1 MNHEY and CDR2 SVGAGI.

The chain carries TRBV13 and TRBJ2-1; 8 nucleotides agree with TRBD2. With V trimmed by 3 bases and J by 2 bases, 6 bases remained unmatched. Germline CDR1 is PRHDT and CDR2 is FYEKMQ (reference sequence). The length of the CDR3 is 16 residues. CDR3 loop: CASSLILSGTYNEQFF. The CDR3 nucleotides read TGTGCCAGCAGCTTGATCCTTAGCGGGACCTACAATGAGCAGTTCTTC.

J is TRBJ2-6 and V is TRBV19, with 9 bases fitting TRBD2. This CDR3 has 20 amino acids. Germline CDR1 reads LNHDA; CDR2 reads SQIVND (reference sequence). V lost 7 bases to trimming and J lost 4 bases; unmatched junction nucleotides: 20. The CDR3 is CASNLGGGRAAHDGANVLTF. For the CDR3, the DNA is TGTGCCAGTAACCTAGGCGGCGGGAGGGCGGCCCATGACGGGGCCAACGTCCTGACTTTC.

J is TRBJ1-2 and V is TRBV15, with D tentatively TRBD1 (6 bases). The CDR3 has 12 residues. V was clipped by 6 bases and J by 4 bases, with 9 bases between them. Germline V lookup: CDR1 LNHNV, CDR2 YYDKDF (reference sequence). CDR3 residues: CATRDSFYGYTF. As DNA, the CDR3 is TGTGCCACCAGGGACAGCTTCTATGGCTACACCTTC. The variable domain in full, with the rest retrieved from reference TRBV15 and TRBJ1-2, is DAMVIQNPRYQVTQFGKPVTLSCSQTLNHNVMYWYQQKSSQAPKLLFHYYDKDFNNEADTPDNFQSRRPNTSFCFLDIRSPGLGDTAMYLCATRDSFYGYTFGSGTRLTVV.

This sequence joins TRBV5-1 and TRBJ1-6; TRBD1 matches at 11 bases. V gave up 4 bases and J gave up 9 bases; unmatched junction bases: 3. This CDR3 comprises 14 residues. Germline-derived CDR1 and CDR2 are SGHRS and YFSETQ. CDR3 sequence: CASSPDRGLSPLHF. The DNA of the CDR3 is TGCGCCAGCAGCCCGGACAGGGGGCTTTCACCCCTCCACTTT.

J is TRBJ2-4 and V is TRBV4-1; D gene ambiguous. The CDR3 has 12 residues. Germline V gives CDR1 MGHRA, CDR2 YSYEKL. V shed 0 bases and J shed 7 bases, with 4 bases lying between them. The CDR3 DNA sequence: TGCGCCAGCAGCCAAGATCTGAACATTCAGTACTTC. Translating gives CASSQDLNIQYF.

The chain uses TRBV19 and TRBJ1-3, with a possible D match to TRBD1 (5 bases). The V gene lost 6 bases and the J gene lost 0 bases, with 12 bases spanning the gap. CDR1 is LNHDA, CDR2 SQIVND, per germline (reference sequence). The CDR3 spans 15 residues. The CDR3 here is CASSPQGDSGNTIYF. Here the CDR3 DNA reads TGTGCCAGTAGCCCACAAGGGGACTCTGGAAACACCATATATTTT.

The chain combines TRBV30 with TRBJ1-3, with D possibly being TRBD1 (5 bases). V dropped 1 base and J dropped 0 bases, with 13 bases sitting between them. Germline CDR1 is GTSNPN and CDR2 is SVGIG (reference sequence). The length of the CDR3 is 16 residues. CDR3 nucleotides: TGTGCCTGGAGTGAGGGGCAACAAGTCTCTGGAAACACCATATATTTT. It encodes CAWSEGQQVSGNTIYF.

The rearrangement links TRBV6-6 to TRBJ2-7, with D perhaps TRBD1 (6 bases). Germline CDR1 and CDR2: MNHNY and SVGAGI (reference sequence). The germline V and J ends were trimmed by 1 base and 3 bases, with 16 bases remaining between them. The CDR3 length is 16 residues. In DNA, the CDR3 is TGTGCCAGCAGTTACTTCTCACAGGGAAGTGGCTACGAGCAGTACTTC. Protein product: CASSYFSQGSGYEQYF.

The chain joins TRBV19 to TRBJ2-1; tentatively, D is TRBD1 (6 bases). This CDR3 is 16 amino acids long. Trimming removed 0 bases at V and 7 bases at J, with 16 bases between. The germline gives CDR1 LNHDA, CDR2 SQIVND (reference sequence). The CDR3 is CASSIDHRQGFNEQFF. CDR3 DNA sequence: TGTGCCAGTAGTATAGATCATCGGCAGGGGTTTAATGAGCAGTTCTTC.

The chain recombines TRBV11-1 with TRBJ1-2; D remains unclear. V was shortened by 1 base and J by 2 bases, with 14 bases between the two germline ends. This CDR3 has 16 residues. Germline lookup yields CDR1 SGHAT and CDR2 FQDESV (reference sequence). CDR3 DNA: TGTGCCAGCAGCTTAGTGTCCGGGGAGTACAACTATGGCTACACCTTC. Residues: CASSLVSGEYNYGYTF.

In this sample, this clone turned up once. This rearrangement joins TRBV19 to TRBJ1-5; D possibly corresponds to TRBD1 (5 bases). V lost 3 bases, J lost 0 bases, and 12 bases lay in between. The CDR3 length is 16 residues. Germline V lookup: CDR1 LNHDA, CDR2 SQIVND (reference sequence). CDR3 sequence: CASSIVAGISNQPQHF. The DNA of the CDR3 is TGTGCCAGTAGTATTGTGGCAGGGATTAGCAATCAGCCCCAGCATTTT.

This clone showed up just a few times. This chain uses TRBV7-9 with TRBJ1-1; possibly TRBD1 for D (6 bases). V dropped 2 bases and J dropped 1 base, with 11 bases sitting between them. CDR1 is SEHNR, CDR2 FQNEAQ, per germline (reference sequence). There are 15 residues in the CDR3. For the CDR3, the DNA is TGTGCCAGCAGCTTATTACAGGGCCAGAACACTGAAGCTTTCTTT. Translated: CASSLLQGQNTEAFF.

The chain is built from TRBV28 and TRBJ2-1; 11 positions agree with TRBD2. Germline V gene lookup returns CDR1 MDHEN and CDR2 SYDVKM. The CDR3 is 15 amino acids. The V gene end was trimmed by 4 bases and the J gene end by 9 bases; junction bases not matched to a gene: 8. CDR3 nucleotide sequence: TGTGCCAGCAGTTCCGGGACTAGCGGACCCGGTGAGCAGTTCTTC. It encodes CASSSGTSGPGEQFF. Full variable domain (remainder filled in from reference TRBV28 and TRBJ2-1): DVKVTQSSRYLVKRTGEKVFLECVQDMDHENMFWYRQDPGLGLRLIYFSYDVKMKEKGDIPEGYSVSREKKERFSLILESASTNQTSMYLCASSSGTSGPGEQFFGPGTRLTVL.

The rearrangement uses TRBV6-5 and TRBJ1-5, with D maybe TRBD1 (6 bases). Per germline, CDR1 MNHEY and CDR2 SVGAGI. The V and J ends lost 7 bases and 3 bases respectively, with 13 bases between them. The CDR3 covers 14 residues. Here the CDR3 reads CASIGTPNNQPQHF. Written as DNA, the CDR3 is TGTGCCAGCATTGGGACACCGAACAATCAGCCCCAGCATTTT.

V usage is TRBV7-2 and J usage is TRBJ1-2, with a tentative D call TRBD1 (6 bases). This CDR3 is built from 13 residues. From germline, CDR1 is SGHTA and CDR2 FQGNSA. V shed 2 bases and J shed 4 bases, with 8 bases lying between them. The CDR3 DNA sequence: TGTGCCAGCAGCTTAAGGGGGATCTATGGCTACACCTTC. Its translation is CASSLRGIYGYTF.

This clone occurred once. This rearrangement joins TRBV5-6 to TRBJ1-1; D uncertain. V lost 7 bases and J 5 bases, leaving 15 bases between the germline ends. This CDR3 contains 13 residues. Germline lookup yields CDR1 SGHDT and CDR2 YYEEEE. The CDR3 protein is CASYPGASTEAFF. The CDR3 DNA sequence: TGTGCCAGCTATCCGGGAGCGAGTACTGAAGCTTTCTTT. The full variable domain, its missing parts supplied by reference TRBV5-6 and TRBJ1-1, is DAGVTQSPTHLIKTRGQQVTLRCSPKSGHDTVSWYQQALGQGPQFIFQYYEEEERQRGNFPDRFSGHQFPNYSSELNVNALLLGDSALYLCASYPGASTEAFFGQGTRLTVV.

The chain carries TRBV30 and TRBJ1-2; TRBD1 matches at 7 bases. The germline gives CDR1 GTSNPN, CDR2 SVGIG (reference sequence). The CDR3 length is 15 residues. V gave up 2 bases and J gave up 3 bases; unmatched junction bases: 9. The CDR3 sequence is CAWSTGQAGYYGYTF. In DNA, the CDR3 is TGTGCCTGGAGTACCGGACAGGCTGGTTACTATGGCTACACCTTC. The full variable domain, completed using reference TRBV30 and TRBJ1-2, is SQTIHQWPATLVQPVGSPLSLECTVEGTSNPNLYWYRQAAGRGLQLLFYSVGIGQISSEVPQNLSASRPQDRQFILSSKKLLLSDSGFYLCAWSTGQAGYYGYTFGSGTRLTVV.

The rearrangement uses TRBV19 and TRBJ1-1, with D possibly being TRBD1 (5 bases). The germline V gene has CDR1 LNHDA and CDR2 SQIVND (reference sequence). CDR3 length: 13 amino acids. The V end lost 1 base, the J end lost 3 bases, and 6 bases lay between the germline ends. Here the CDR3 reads CASSIVRDTEAFF. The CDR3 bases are TGTGCCAGTAGTATAGTCAGGGACACTGAAGCTTTCTTT.

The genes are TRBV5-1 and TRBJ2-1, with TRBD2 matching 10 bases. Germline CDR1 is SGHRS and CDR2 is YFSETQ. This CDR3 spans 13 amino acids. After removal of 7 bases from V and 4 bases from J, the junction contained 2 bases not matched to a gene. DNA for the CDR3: TGCGCCAGCGCGGGACTAGCGTACAATGAGCAGTTCTTC. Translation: CASAGLAYNEQFF. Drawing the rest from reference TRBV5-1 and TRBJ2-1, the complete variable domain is KAGVTQTPRYLIKTRGQQVTLSCSPISGHRSVSWYQQTPGQGLQFLFEYFSETQRNKGNFPGRFSGRQFSNSRSEMNVSTLELGDSALYLCASAGLAYNEQFFGPGTRLTVL.

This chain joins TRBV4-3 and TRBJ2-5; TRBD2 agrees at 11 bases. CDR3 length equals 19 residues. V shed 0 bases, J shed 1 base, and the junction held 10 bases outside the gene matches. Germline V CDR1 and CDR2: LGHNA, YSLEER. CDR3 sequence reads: CASSQDLGSSGRIQETQYF. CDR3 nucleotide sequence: TGCGCCAGCAGCCAAGATCTTGGTTCTAGCGGGAGGATCCAAGAGACCCAGTACTTC.

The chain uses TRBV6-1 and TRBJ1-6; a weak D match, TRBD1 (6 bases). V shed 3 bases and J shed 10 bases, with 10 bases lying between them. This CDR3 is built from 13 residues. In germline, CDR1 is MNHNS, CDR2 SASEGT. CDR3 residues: CASSDTGNSPLHF. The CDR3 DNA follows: TGTGCCAGCAGTGACACAGGGAACTCACCCCTCCACTTT.

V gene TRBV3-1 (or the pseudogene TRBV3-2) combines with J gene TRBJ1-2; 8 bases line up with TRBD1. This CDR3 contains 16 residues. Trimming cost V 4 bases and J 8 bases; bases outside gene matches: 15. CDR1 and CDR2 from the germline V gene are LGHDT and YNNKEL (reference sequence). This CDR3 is CASSLIPGQGSEGYTF. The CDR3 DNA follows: TGTGCCAGCAGCCTCATACCCGGACAGGGATCGGAAGGCTACACCTTC.